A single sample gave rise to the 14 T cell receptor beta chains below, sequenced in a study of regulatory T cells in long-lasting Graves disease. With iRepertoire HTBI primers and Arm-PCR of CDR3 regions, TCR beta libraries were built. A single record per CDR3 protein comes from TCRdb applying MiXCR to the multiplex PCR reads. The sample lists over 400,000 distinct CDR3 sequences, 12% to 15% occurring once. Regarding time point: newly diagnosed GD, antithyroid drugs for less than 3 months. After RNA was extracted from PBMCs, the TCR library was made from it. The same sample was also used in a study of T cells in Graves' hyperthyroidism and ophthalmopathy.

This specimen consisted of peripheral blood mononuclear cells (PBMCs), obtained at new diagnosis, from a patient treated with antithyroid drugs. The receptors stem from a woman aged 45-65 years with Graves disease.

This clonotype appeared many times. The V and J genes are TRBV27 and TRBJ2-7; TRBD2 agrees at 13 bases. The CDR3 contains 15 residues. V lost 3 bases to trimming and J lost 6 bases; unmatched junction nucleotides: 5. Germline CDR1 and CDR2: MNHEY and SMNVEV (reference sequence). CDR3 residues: CASSFRTSGSGEQYF. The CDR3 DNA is TGTGCCAGCAGTTTTAGGACTAGCGGGAGTGGCGAGCAGTACTTC.

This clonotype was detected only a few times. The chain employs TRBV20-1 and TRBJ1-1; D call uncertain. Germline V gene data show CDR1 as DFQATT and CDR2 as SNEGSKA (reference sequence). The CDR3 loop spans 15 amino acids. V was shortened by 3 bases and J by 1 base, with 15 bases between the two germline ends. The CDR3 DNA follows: TGCAGTGCTAGGGGAGGGTGGCAGGCGAACACTGAAGCTTTCTTT. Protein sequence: CSARGGWQANTEAFF.

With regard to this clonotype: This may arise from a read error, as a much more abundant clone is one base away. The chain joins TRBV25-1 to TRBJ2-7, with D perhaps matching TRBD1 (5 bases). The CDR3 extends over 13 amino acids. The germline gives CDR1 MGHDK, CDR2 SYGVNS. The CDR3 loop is CASNEGHPDEQYF. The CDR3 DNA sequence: TGTGCCAGCAATGAAGGACATCCCGACGAGCAGTACTTC.

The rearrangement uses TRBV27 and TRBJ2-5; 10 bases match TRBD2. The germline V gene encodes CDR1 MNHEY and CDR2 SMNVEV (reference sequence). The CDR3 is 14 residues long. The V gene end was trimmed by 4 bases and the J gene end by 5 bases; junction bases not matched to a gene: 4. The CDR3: CASSSKREGETQYF. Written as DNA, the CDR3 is TGTGCCAGCAGTTCAAAGCGGGAGGGGGAGACCCAGTACTTC.

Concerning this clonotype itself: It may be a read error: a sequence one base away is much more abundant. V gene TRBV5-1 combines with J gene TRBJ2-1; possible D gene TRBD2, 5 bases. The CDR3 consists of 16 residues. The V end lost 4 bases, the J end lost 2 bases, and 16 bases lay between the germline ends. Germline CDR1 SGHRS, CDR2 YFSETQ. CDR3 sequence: CASSPPGKETYNEQFF. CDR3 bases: TGCGCCAGCAGCCCCCCGGGGAAAGAAACCTACAATGAGCAGTTCTTC.

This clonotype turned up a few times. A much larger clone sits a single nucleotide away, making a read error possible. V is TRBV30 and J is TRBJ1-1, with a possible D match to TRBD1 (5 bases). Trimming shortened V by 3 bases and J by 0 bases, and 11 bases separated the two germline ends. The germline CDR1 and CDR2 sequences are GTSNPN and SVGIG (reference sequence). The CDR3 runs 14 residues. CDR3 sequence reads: CAWRGDGLNTEAFF. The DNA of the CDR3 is TGTGCCTGGAGAGGGGACGGACTGAACACTGAAGCTTTCTTT.

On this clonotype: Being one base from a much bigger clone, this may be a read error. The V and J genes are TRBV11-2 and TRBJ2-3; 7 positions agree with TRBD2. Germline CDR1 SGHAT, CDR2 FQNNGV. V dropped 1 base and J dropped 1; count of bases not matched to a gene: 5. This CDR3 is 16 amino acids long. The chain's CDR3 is CASSLGPSGGTDTQYF. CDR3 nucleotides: TGTGCCAGCAGCTTAGGTCCCAGCGGGGGCACAGATACGCAGTATTTT.

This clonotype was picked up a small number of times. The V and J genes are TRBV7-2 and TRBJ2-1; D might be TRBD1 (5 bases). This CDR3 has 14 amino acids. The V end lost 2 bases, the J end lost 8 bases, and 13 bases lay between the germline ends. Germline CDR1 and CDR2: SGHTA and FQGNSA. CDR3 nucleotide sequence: TGTGCCAGCAGCTTACAGGGCGGCCACTATGAGCAGTTCTTC. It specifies CASSLQGGHYEQFF. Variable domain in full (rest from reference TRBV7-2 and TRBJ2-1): GAGVSQSPSNKVTEKGKDVELRCDPISGHTALYWYRQSLGQGLEFLIYFQGNSAPDKSGLPSDRFSAERTGGSVSTLTIQRTQQEDSAVYLCASSLQGGHYEQFFGPGTRLTVL.

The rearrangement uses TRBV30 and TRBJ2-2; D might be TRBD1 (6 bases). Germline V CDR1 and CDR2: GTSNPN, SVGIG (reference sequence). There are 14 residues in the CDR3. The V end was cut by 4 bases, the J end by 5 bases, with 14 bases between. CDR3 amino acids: CAWNGGFGTGELFF. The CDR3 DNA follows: TGTGCCTGGAATGGGGGCTTTGGGACCGGGGAGCTGTTTTTT.

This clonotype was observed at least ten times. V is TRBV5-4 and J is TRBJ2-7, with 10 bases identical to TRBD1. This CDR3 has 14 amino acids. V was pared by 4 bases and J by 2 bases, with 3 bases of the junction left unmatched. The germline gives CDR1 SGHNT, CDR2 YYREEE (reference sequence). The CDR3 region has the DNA TGTGCCAGCAGCCCGGACAGGGGGGCCTACGAGCAGTACTTC. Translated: CASSPDRGAYEQYF.

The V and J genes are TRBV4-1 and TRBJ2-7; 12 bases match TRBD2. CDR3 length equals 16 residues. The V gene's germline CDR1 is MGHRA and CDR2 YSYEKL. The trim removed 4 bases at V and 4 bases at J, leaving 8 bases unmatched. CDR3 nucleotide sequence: TGCGCCAGCAGCCCACCCCGGACTAGCGGGAATTACGAGCAGTACTTC. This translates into CASSPPRTSGNYEQYF.

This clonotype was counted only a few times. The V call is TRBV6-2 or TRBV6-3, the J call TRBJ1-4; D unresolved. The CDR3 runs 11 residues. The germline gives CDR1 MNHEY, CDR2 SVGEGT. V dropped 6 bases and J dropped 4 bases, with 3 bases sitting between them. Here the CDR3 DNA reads TGTGCCAGCAGGTTTAATGAAAAACTGTTTTTT. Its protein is CASRFNEKLFF.

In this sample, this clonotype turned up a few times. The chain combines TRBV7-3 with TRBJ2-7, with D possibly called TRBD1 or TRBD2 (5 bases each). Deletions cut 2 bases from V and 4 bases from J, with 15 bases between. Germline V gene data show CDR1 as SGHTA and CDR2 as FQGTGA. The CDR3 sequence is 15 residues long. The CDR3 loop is CASSLYLGESYEQYF. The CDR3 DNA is TGTGCCAGCAGCTTATATTTGGGGGAGTCGTACGAGCAGTACTTC.

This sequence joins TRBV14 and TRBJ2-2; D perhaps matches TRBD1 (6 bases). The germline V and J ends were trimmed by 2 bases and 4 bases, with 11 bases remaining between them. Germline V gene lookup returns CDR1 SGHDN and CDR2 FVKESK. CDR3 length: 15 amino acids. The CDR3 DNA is TGTGCCAGCAGCCAAAGCCAGGGGAGCACCGGGGAGCTGTTTTTT. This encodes CASSQSQGSTGELFF.